Below, 30 T cell receptor beta chains from the same sample are listed, as sequenced in a study of human T cells and chemical hapten exposure (dated by TCRdb to about 2021). The time point label, read with the paper, signifies: patch test 2, 6 weeks after DPC sensitization. What this sample's treatment or condition label stands for: therapeutic diphenylcyclopropenone sensitization with weekly scalp DPC. The library came from RACE. The instrument given in TCRdb is NextSeq 500. TCRdb passed the public sequencing reads through fastp at Q25 and MiXCR, retaining productive beta sequences. Records with the same CDR3 protein are collapsed into one entry carrying the most frequent genes and DNA. Within this sample are around 80,000 distinct CDR3 sequences, with around 7% of them counted one time only. The biggest ten clones account for 1% to 1.5% of the sample. Material: whole blood, obtained in connection with sensitization to the hapten diphenylcyclopropenone (DPC). The receptors were gathered from a woman aged 25 to 39 with alopecia areata. Some clones in this sample may be carry-over from other donors' samples.

Ten or more counts support this clonotype. This chain links TRBV20-1 with TRBJ1-6; D may be TRBD1 (5 bases). Trimming shortened V by 5 bases and J by 8 bases, and 10 bases separated the two germline ends. CDR3 size: 12 residues. Germline assignment: CDR1 DFQATT and CDR2 SNEGSKA (reference sequence). The CDR3 region is CSAYDRDSPLHF. The CDR3 coding sequence is TGCAGTGCTTATGACAGAGATTCACCCCTCCACTTT.

Ten or more counts support this clonotype. The V and J genes are TRBV29-1 and TRBJ1-5, with unresolved D. The germline CDR1 and CDR2 sequences are SQVTM and ANQGSEA. The V and J ends lost 4 bases and 8 bases respectively, with 15 bases between them. The CDR3 loop spans 13 amino acids. The CDR3 here is CSVVSSPEEPQHF. For the CDR3, the DNA is TGCAGCGTTGTATCGAGCCCCGAGGAGCCCCAGCATTTT. The full variable domain, with the rest looked up from reference TRBV29-1 and TRBJ1-5, is SAVISQKPSRDICQRGTSLTIQCQVDSQVTMMFWYRQQPGQSLTLIATANQGSEATYESGFVIDKFPISRPNLTFSTLTVSNMSPEDSSIYLCSVVSSPEEPQHFGDGTRLSIL.

This clonotype was counted many times. This chain uses TRBV11-2 with TRBJ1-2; 9 nucleotides line up with TRBD1. The trim removed 1 base at V and 7 bases at J, leaving 1 base unmatched. Germline V gives CDR1 SGHAT, CDR2 FQNNGV. CDR3 size: 13 residues. The DNA of the CDR3 is TGTGCCAGCAGCTTAGGGACAGGGGCTGGCTACACCTTC. Translated: CASSLGTGAGYTF.

This clonotype was recorded a few times. J is TRBJ2-3 and V is TRBV20-1; 8 nucleotides agree with TRBD1. The V and J ends lost 8 bases and 5 bases, in that order; junction bases with no gene match: 12. Germline V gives CDR1 DFQATT, CDR2 SNEGSKA (reference sequence). The CDR3 has 14 residues. Written as DNA, the CDR3 is TGCAGTCTGACCCTGGACAGGGACAAAGATACGCAGTATTTT. Amino acid sequence: CSLTLDRDKDTQYF.

The genes are TRBV3-1 and TRBJ2-3; D gene uncertain. Germline lookup yields CDR1 LGHDT and CDR2 YNNKEL (reference sequence). CDR3 length: 15 amino acids. V lost 4 bases and J 7 bases, leaving 18 bases between the germline ends. The CDR3 protein is CASSPGRIVLNTQYF. CDR3 in DNA: TGTGCCAGCAGCCCCGGGCGGATTGTATTGAATACGCAGTATTTT.

This clonotype has only a few counts. The chain recombines TRBV12-3 or TRBV12-4 with TRBJ1-1; D ambiguous. Trimming shortened V by 4 bases and J by 0 bases, and 9 bases separated the two germline ends. The CDR3 covers 14 residues. The CDR3 spells CASSSKGMNTEAFF. DNA of the CDR3: TGTGCCAGCAGTTCGAAGGGCATGAACACTGAAGCTTTCTTT.

This clonotype was seen a few times. This chain links TRBV2 with TRBJ1-1, with D maybe TRBD1 (5 bases). Germline loops: CDR1 SNHLY, CDR2 FYNNEI. The CDR3 length is 12 residues. V lost 7 bases to trimming and J lost 5 bases, with 11 bases between them. This CDR3 reads CASNGGGTEAFF. CDR3 DNA sequence: TGTGCCAGCAATGGGGGGGGGACTGAAGCTTTCTTT.

Many counts were recorded for this clonotype. The V gene is TRBV6-6, the J gene TRBJ1-2; the D is unclear. Germline CDR1 MNHNY, CDR2 SVGAGI (reference sequence). V was clipped by 1 base and J by 5 bases, with 2 bases between them. The CDR3 spans 11 residues. The CDR3 DNA sequence: TGTGCCAGCAGTTACTTGTATGGCTACACCTTC. Translation gives CASSYLYGYTF.

With regard to this clonotype: A much larger clone sits a single nucleotide away, making a read error possible. The chain recombines TRBV2 with TRBJ1-4, with unresolved D. The CDR3 consists of 14 residues. CDR1 is SNHLY, CDR2 FYNNEI, per germline. The CDR3 DNA is TGTGACAGCACTTTCGGTTCAACTAATGAAAAACTGTTTTTT. Translating gives CDSTFGSTNEKLFF.

The sample holds many counts of this clonotype. This chain joins TRBV9 and TRBJ1-6, with 11 bases fitting TRBD1. V lost 0 bases, J lost 13 bases, and 15 bases stayed unmatched. CDR1 and CDR2 from the germline V gene are SGDLS and YYNGEE. This CDR3 contains 18 residues. DNA for the CDR3: TGTGCCAGCAGCGTAGCCCTCTCAATGGACAGGGGGCCCTACCCCCTCCACTTT. It encodes CASSVALSMDRGPYPLHF.

In this sample, this clonotype turned up many times. The chain combines TRBV10-3 with TRBJ1-2; maybe TRBD1 (6 bases). V gave up 8 bases and J gave up 0 bases, with 16 bases separating them. The CDR3 sequence is 15 residues long. Germline values: CDR1 ENHRY, CDR2 SYGVKD. The CDR3 protein is CAIAAEGEANYGYTF. In DNA, the CDR3 is TGTGCCATCGCCGCTGAGGGGGAGGCTAACTATGGCTACACCTTC.

This clonotype was observed many times. The chain recombines TRBV6-5 with TRBJ2-7; 7 bases are a match to TRBD2. CDR3 length: 15 amino acids. Germline-derived CDR1 and CDR2 are MNHEY and SVGAGI. V lost 0 bases and J lost 4; bases outside the gene matches: 6. This CDR3 reads CASSYSGGSAYEQYF. The DNA of the CDR3 is TGTGCCAGCAGTTACTCGGGGGGGAGTGCGTACGAGCAGTACTTC.

This clonotype showed up many times. This sequence joins TRBV29-1 and TRBJ2-3, with unresolved D. The V gene lost 3 bases and the J gene lost 2 bases, with 9 bases spanning the gap. Germline V gene lookup returns CDR1 SQVTM and CDR2 ANQGSEA. The CDR3 has 13 amino acids. CDR3 region: CSVDSTPTDTQYF. The CDR3 bases are TGCAGCGTTGATTCGACACCCACAGATACGCAGTATTTT.

The rearrangement links TRBV5-1 to TRBJ1-4; D is possibly TRBD1 (6 bases). The CDR3 is made up of 16 amino acids. V was cut by 0 bases and J by 4 bases, with 13 bases left in between. In germline, CDR1 is SGHRS, CDR2 YFSETQ. The CDR3 is CASSLETGAYNEKLFF. The CDR3 coding sequence is TGCGCCAGCAGCTTGGAGACGGGGGCCTATAATGAAAAACTGTTTTTT.

This clonotype was recorded many times. This chain uses TRBV3-1 with TRBJ2-1; D is undetermined. Trimming pared 0 bases from V and 4 bases from J, leaving 10 bases between. This CDR3 region has 15 residues. Germline V gene data show CDR1 as LGHDT and CDR2 as YNNKEL (reference sequence). The CDR3 coding sequence is TGTGCCAGCAGCCAAGATACCGGTTCTTACAATGAGCAGTTCTTC. Protein: CASSQDTGSYNEQFF.

This clonotype came up many times. The gene calls are TRBV27 and TRBJ1-1; perhaps TRBD1 as D (5 bases). Trimming removed 6 bases at V and 6 bases at J, with 8 bases between. The CDR3 contains 11 residues. The V gene's germline CDR1 is MNHEY and CDR2 SMNVEV (reference sequence). CDR3 bases: TGTGCCAGCAGGACAGCCTCTGAAGCTTTCTTT. Protein product: CASRTASEAFF.

In nucleotides, the CDR3 is TGTGCCAGCAGTTTCGGGGCGGGACTAGGAAGGGCGGAGCAGTTCTTC. Its protein is CASSFGAGLGRAEQFF. This chain uses TRBV12-3 or TRBV12-4 with TRBJ2-1; 8 nucleotides match TRBD2. The V and J ends lost 3 bases and 10 bases, in that order; junction bases with no gene match: 14. The CDR3 runs to 16 residues.

At least ten counts were recorded for this clonotype. The chain combines TRBV3-1 with TRBJ2-7; D ambiguous. Trimming pared 0 bases from V and 0 bases from J, leaving 6 bases between. Germline V gene lookup returns CDR1 LGHDT and CDR2 YNNKEL (reference sequence). The CDR3 extends over 14 amino acids. CDR3 sequence: CASSQDASSYEQYF. CDR3 bases: TGTGCCAGCAGCCAAGACGCGAGCTCCTACGAGCAGTACTTC.

The genes are TRBV21-1 and TRBJ2-4. TRBV21-1 is described as a pseudogene. The CDR3 extends over 13 amino acids. CDR3 protein: CASSKVPRNIQYF. CDR3 nucleotides: TGTGCCAGCAGCAAAGTCCCCAGAAACATTCAGTACTTC.

Many counts were recorded for this clonotype. V gene TRBV20-1 combines with J gene TRBJ2-3, with 8 bases fitting TRBD2. The CDR3 spans 13 residues. The V gene end was trimmed by 3 bases and the J gene end by 4 bases; junction bases not matched to a gene: 3. Germline V lookup: CDR1 DFQATT, CDR2 SNEGSKA (reference sequence). The CDR3 protein is CSARPGGADTQYF. DNA of the CDR3: TGCAGTGCTAGGCCGGGGGGGGCAGATACGCAGTATTTT.

This clonotype was seen a few times. The rearrangement links TRBV5-4 to TRBJ2-6; D perhaps matches TRBD1 (5 bases). The CDR3 length is 17 residues. Germline V gene sequence: CDR1 SGHNT, CDR2 YYREEE (reference sequence). Trimming removed 5 bases from V and 3 bases from J, with 18 bases in between. The CDR3 DNA sequence: TGTGCCAGCAGGCAGGGCCATGCAGGGCTTGGGGCCAACGTCCTGACTTTC. This sequence encodes CASRQGHAGLGANVLTF.

The sample holds many counts of this clonotype. The genes are TRBV5-1 and TRBJ1-2, with a weak D call TRBD1 (5 bases). The CDR3 consists of 11 residues. Between the trimmed V and J ends, which lost 3 bases and 10 bases, there was a span of 10 bases. Germline CDR1 is SGHRS and CDR2 is YFSETQ. The CDR3 sequence is CASSSPGPYTF. DNA of the CDR3: TGCGCCAGCAGCTCCCCGGGGCCCTACACCTTC.

A single count supports this clonotype. The chain has TRBV6-1 and TRBJ1-2, with D tentatively TRBD1 (5 bases). The CDR3 is made up of 16 amino acids. Per germline, CDR1 MNHNS and CDR2 SASEGT. V shed 6 bases and J shed 4 bases, with 21 bases lying between them. The CDR3 sequence: CASSPGKVSGSYGYTF. CDR3 DNA sequence: TGTGCCAGCAGCCCAGGGAAGGTTTCAGGTAGCTATGGCTACACCTTC.

This clonotype was seen many times. This chain joins TRBV2 and TRBJ2-2, with 11 bases identical to TRBD2. CDR1 is SNHLY and CDR2 is FYNNEI in the germline V gene. The CDR3 has 15 residues. Germline trimming cut 6 bases from V and 3 bases from J; bases unmatched to any gene: 3. The chain's CDR3 is CASRPGLADTGELFF. The CDR3, as DNA: TGTGCCAGCAGGCCGGGACTAGCGGACACCGGGGAGCTGTTTTTT.

The V and J genes are TRBV20-1 and TRBJ1-1; the match to TRBD1 covers 7 bases. Germline CDR1 reads DFQATT; CDR2 reads SNEGSKA (reference sequence). The V and J ends lost 8 bases and 2 bases, in that order; junction bases with no gene match: 8. The CDR3 runs 13 residues. The CDR3 sequence is CSYTGTENTEAFF. CDR3 nucleotide sequence: TGCAGTTACACCGGGACAGAAAACACTGAAGCTTTCTTT.

The genes are TRBV20-1 and TRBJ2-7, with 7 nucleotides matching TRBD2. V lost 1 base to trimming and J lost 2 bases; unmatched junction nucleotides: 14. This CDR3 contains 17 residues. In germline, CDR1 is DFQATT, CDR2 SNEGSKA (reference sequence). The CDR3 region is CSARVFSRGVGPYEQYF. In DNA form, the CDR3 reads TGCAGTGCTAGAGTCTTTTCCCGGGGGGTAGGCCCCTACGAGCAGTACTTC.

This clonotype was observed a few times. The J gene is TRBJ1-2, the V gene TRBV25-1; D ambiguous. Trimming took off 3 bases at V and 8 bases at J, with 10 bases between the two ends. Per the germline V gene, CDR1 is MGHDK and CDR2 is SYGVNS. The CDR3 spans 12 residues. Here the CDR3 DNA reads TGTGCCAGCAGTGAGAGGTCTCGCGGCTACACCTTC. Its translation is CASSERSRGYTF.

This clonotype was detected a few times. The chain is built from TRBV6-1 and TRBJ2-3; perhaps TRBD1 as D (6 bases). The CDR3 sequence is 17 residues long. Trimming removed 1 base from V and 5 bases from J, with 19 bases in between. CDR1 and CDR2 from the germline V gene are MNHNS and SASEGT. CDR3 DNA: TGTGCCAGCAGTGAAGGGGGGCAGAGCTCGTTTTTAGATACGCAGTATTTT. Its protein is CASSEGGQSSFLDTQYF.

This clonotype was observed at least ten times. The chain recombines TRBV29-1 with TRBJ2-5; D may be TRBD2 (6 bases). Germline V gives CDR1 SQVTM, CDR2 ANQGSEA. CDR3 length: 12 amino acids. The ends were cut back, 4 bases at V and 5 bases at J, with 11 bases in the middle. The CDR3 loop reads CSVASGSETQYF. For the CDR3, the DNA is TGCAGCGTTGCCTCCGGGAGCGAGACCCAGTACTTC. Based on the CDR3 plus reference TRBV29-1 and TRBJ2-5, the full variable domain is SAVISQKPSRDICQRGTSLTIQCQVDSQVTMMFWYRQQPGQSLTLIATANQGSEATYESGFVIDKFPISRPNLTFSTLTVSNMSPEDSSIYLCSVASGSETQYFGPGTRLLVL.

This clonotype was detected a few times. The CDR3 protein is CASSGARSIYF. CDR3 nucleotides: TGTGCCAGCAGCGGGGCTCGGAGCATATATTTT. This chain joins TRBV12-3 or TRBV12-4 and TRBJ1-3, with D possibly being TRBD1 (5 bases). Trimming pared 6 bases from V and 12 bases from J, leaving 12 bases between. The CDR3 is made up of 11 amino acids.